These 17 T cell receptor beta chains originate from one sample sequenced in a study of PD-1 blockade in classical Hodgkin lymphoma. Sequenced by immunoSEQ multiplex PCR; TCRdb stores in-frame clones only, minus some. The sample carries tens of thousands of clones, 80% recorded once. Relapse was seen in all patients after autologous stem cell transplantation, and brentuximab vedotin exposure was variable. The material sequenced was peripheral blood mononuclear cells (PBMCs), taken before the second cycle of nivolumab. The origin of the receptors is a human donor with classical Hodgkin lymphoma.

This clone was observed a single time. The V call is TRBV14, the J call TRBJ1-2; 7 nucleotides match TRBD1. CDR3 length: 14 amino acids. Per the germline V gene, CDR1 is SGHDN and CDR2 is FVKESK. With V trimmed by 3 bases and J by 4 bases, 5 bases remained unmatched. The CDR3 protein is CASSQGGTVYGYTF. CDR3 bases: TGTGCCAGCAGCCAGGGTGGGACAGTCTATGGCTACACCTTC.

The V call is TRBV11-2, the J call TRBJ2-3, with a weak D call TRBD2 (5 bases). The CDR3 consists of 15 residues. The germline V gene has CDR1 SGHAT and CDR2 FQNNGV. The V gene lost 5 bases and the J gene lost 0 bases, with 12 bases spanning the gap. The CDR3 reads CASSPPRGSTDTQYF. CDR3 DNA sequence: TGTGCCAGCAGCCCCCCCCGCGGGAGCACAGATACGCAGTATTTT. Full variable domain (remainder filled in from reference TRBV11-2 and TRBJ2-3): EAGVAQSPRYKIIEKRQSVAFWCNPISGHATLYWYQQILGQGPKLLIQFQNNGVVDDSQLPKDRFSAERLKGVDSTLKIQPAKLEDSAVYLCASSPPRGSTDTQYFGPGTRLTVL.

The V gene is TRBV5-1, the J gene TRBJ1-1; D unresolved. Trimming removed 0 bases at V and 1 base at J, with 7 bases between. The CDR3 spans 14 residues. Germline assignment: CDR1 SGHRS and CDR2 YFSETQ. The CDR3 DNA reads as TGCGCCAGCAGCTTGGAGGTGGGGAACACTGAAGCTTTCTTT. This gives the protein CASSLEVGNTEAFF.

Only a few counts were recorded for this clone. CDR3 nucleotides: TGCGCCAGCAGCTTGAGTCCGAACACTGAAGCTTTCTTT. Protein sequence: CASSLSPNTEAFF. The chain employs TRBV5-1 and TRBJ1-1; no definite D call. The CDR3 has 13 amino acids. The germline V gene encodes CDR1 SGHRS and CDR2 YFSETQ. The germline V and J ends were trimmed by 1 base and 1 base, with 5 bases remaining between them.

The chain combines TRBV6-5 with TRBJ2-1, with D possibly matching TRBD1 (7 bases). V shed 3 bases and J shed 12 bases, with 15 bases lying between them. From germline, CDR1 is MNHEY and CDR2 SVGAGI. CDR3 size: 13 residues. Written as DNA, the CDR3 is TGTGCCAGCAGTTATCCCTCTCAGGGGGGGCAGTTCTTC. Translated, it gives CASSYPSQGGQFF.

In DNA form, the CDR3 reads TGCGCCAGCAGCTTTAGACAGGGGAGGCGAGCTTTCTTT. This translates into CASSFRQGRRAFF. This sequence joins TRBV5-1 and TRBJ1-1, with TRBD1 identical over 8 bases. There are 13 residues in the CDR3. Trimming at V came to 2 bases and at J to 10 bases, leaving 7 bases not matched to a gene. Germline V gene data show CDR1 as SGHRS and CDR2 as YFSETQ.

The gene calls are TRBV19 and TRBJ1-1; 10 nucleotides line up with TRBD1. Germline V gene lookup returns CDR1 LNHDA and CDR2 SQIVND (reference sequence). The CDR3 consists of 16 residues. After removal of 6 bases from V and 2 bases from J, the junction contained 9 bases not matched to a gene. The CDR3 coding sequence is TGTGCCAGTAGCCTAGGTCGGGACAGGGGTAACACTGAAGCTTTCTTT. It encodes CASSLGRDRGNTEAFF.

The chain links TRBV6-5 to TRBJ1-2; no firm D call. Germline V lookup: CDR1 MNHEY, CDR2 SVGAGI. The length of the CDR3 is 11 residues. Trimming left V 6 bases short and J 4 bases short, with 6 bases between. The CDR3 sequence is CASRDLYGYTF. The CDR3 DNA reads as TGTGCCAGCAGGGACCTCTATGGCTACACCTTC.

V usage is TRBV6-5 and J usage is TRBJ1-6; D perhaps matches TRBD1 (6 bases). The CDR3 totals 14 residues. Germline V CDR1 and CDR2: MNHEY, SVGAGI. V dropped 7 bases and J dropped 7 bases, with 14 bases sitting between them. For the CDR3, the DNA is TGTGCCAGCAACACCCCGGGGGCGAATTCACCCCTCCACTTT. Encoded protein: CASNTPGANSPLHF.

The CDR3 loop is CASSLQGGERNTEAFF. CDR3 nucleotide sequence: TGTGCCAGCAGCCTACAGGGGGGAGAGAGGAACACTGAAGCTTTCTTT. J is TRBJ1-1 and V is TRBV27; 8 nucleotides align to TRBD1. This CDR3 spans 16 amino acids. V shed 6 bases and J 1 base; nucleotides not matched to a gene: 10. Per the germline V gene, CDR1 is MNHEY and CDR2 is SMNVEV (reference sequence).

CDR3 DNA sequence: TGTGCCAGCAGCTCGAACAGGGGTTCCTATAATTCACCCCTCCACTTT. Protein: CASSSNRGSYNSPLHF. The chain has TRBV11-2 and TRBJ1-6; 7 positions match TRBD1. J gave up 1 base and V 4 bases, and 4 bases lay outside the gene matches. Germline lookup yields CDR1 SGHAT and CDR2 FQNNGV. This CDR3 has 16 amino acids.

V gene TRBV2 combines with J gene TRBJ1-1; D gene uncertain. This CDR3 region has 13 residues. The germline gives CDR1 SNHLY, CDR2 FYNNEI. The germline V and J ends were trimmed by 8 bases and 0 bases, with 10 bases remaining between them. CDR3: CASPTGLNTEAFF. In DNA, the CDR3 is TGTGCCAGCCCAACGGGATTGAACACTGAAGCTTTCTTT.

The genes are TRBV30 and TRBJ1-1; D is unclear. The V gene's germline CDR1 is GTSNPN and CDR2 SVGIG (reference sequence). CDR3 length: 13 residues. Trimming pared 0 bases from V and 1 base from J, leaving 6 bases between. In DNA form, the CDR3 reads TGTGCCTGGAGTGTTACTGAGAACACTGAAGCTTTCTTT. This encodes CAWSVTENTEAFF.

This clone was seen only a few times. This rearrangement joins TRBV5-4 to TRBJ2-5, with D perhaps given as TRBD1 or TRBD2 (5 bases each). The germline V gene encodes CDR1 SGHNT and CDR2 YYREEE (reference sequence). The CDR3 runs 14 residues. The ends were cut back, 0 bases at V and 4 bases at J, with 10 bases in the middle. CDR3 loop: CASSLAGQGETQYF. The CDR3 coding sequence is TGTGCCAGCAGCTTGGCGGGGCAGGGAGAGACCCAGTACTTC.

The rearrangement uses TRBV18 and TRBJ2-3; D is ambiguous. V shed 2 bases and J shed 2 bases, with 2 bases lying between them. This CDR3 is built from 12 residues. Germline V gene lookup returns CDR1 KGHSH and CDR2 LQKENI. The CDR3 region is CASSPFTDTQYF. The CDR3 bases are TGTGCCAGCTCACCATTCACAGATACGCAGTATTTT. The variable domain in full, completed from reference TRBV18 and TRBJ2-3, reads NAGVMQNPRHLVRRRGQEARLRCSPMKGHSHVYWYRQLPEEGLKFMVYLQKENIIDESGMPKERFSAEFPKEGPSILRIQQVVRGDSAAYFCASSPFTDTQYFGPGTRLTVL.

The chain combines TRBV5-4 with TRBJ2-7; 10 bases are shared with TRBD1. This CDR3 has 13 amino acids. Unmatched junction bases numbered 4, after V lost 4 bases and J lost 6 bases. Germline values: CDR1 SGHNT, CDR2 YYREEE (reference sequence). DNA for the CDR3: TGTGCCAGCAGCCGACAGGGGGCACGCGAGCAGTACTTC. Its protein is CASSRQGAREQYF.

The chain couples TRBV9 to TRBJ2-1, with 12 bases aligning to TRBD2. The J segment lost 4 bases and the V segment lost 3 bases, leaving 8 bases of the junction unmatched. The CDR3 contains 17 residues. Germline CDR1 is SGDLS and CDR2 is YYNGEE. The CDR3 region has the DNA TGTGCCAGCAGCGCATTTACTAGCGGGGGGACATACAATGAGCAGTTCTTC. Translated: CASSAFTSGGTYNEQFF.